This TCR beta chain was profiled in a study of STAT3 mutations in large granular lymphocyte leukemia. Overall study results and limits: At least one immunodominant TCR beta clonotype appeared in every T-cell large granular lymphocyte leukemia patient. Clonal expansion was inferred from other time points because no sample existed at each clone's first appearance. Some patients had persisting codominant clonotypes that could mask small clones. Suggested: STAT3 mutation was not the ancestral event for these clonal expansions.

Each sample's TCRbeta library yielded on average roughly 43,000 productive templates. TCRdb keeps only in-frame clones here, not all; method: immunoSEQ multiplex PCR. The data show around 5,700 clones, roughly 73% seen once. V dropped 6 bases and J dropped 0 bases, with 12 bases sitting between them. Germline lookup yields CDR1 SNHLY and CDR2 FYNNEI. This CDR3 spans 15 amino acids. As concerns this clone: Its matching antigen is unknown.

The receptor was derived from a man aged 35-49 years with T-cell large granular lymphocyte leukemia. Some clones in this sample may be carry-over from other donors' samples. The sample taken for sequencing was peripheral blood mononuclear cells. This sequence joins TRBV2 and TRBJ1-3; the D is unclear. The DNA of the CDR3 is TGTGCCAGCAGCATTGGACGGTTCTCTGGAAACACCATATATTTT. It yields the protein CASSIGRFSGNTIYF.